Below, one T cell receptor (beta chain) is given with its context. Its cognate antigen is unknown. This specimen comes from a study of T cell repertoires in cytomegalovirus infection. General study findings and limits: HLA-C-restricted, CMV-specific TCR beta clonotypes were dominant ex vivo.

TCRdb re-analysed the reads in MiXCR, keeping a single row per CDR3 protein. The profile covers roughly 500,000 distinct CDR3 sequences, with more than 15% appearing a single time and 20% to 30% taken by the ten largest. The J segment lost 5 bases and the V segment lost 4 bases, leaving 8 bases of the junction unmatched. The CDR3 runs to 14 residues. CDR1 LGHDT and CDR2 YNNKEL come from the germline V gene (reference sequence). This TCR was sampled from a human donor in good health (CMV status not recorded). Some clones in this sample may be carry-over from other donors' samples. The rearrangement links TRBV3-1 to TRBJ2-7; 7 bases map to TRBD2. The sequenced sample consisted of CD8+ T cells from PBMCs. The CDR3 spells CASSPYGGWDEQYF. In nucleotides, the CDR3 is TGTGCCAGCAGCCCCTACGGGGGGTGGGACGAGCAGTACTTC.